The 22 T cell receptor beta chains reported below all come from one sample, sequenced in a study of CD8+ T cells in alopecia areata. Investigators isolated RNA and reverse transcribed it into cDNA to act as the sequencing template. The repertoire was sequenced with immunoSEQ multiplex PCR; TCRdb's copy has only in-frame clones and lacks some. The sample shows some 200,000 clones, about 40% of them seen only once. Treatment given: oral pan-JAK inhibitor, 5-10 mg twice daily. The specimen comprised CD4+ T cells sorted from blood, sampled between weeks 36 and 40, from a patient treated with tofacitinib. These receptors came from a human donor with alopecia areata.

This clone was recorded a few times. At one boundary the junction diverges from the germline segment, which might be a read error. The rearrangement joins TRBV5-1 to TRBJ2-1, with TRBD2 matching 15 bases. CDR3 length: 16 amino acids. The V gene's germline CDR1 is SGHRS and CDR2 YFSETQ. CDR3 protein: CASRKGLAGGYSEQFF. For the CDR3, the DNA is TGCGCCAGCAGAAAGGGACTAGCGGGAGGTTACAGTGAGCAGTTCTTC.

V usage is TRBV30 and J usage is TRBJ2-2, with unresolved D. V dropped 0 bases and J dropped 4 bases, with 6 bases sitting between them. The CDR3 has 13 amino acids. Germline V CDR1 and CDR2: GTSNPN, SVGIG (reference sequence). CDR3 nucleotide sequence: TGTGCCTGGAGTGTGTTAGGCACCGGGGAGCTGTTTTTT. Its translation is CAWSVLGTGELFF.

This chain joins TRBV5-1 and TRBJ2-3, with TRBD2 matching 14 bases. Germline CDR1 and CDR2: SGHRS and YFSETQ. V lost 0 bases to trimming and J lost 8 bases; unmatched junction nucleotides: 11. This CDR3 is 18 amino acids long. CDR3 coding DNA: TGCGCCAGCAGCTTGGGACTAGCGGGAGGGCCAGCCGTTCGTACGCAGTATTTT. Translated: CASSLGLAGGPAVRTQYF.

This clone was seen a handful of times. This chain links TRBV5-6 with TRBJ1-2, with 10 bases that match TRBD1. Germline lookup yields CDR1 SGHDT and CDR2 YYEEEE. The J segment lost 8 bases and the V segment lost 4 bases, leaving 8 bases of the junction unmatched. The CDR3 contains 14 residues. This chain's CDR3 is CASSRPGQGSGYTF. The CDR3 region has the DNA TGTGCCAGCAGCCGCCCGGGACAGGGGAGCGGCTACACCTTC.

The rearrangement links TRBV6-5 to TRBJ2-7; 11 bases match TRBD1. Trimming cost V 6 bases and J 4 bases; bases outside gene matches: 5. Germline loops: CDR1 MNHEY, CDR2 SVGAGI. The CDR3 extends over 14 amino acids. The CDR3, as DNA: TGTGCCAGCAGAGTTGGACAGGGGGCGTACGAGCAGTACTTC. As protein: CASRVGQGAYEQYF.

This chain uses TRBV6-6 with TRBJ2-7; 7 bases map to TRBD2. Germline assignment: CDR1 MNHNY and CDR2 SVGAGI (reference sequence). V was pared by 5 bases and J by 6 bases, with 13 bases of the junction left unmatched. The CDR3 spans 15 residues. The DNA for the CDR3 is TGTGCCAGCAGTCGACTAGCTATCCGTTCGGCCGAGCAGTACTTC. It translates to CASSRLAIRSAEQYF.

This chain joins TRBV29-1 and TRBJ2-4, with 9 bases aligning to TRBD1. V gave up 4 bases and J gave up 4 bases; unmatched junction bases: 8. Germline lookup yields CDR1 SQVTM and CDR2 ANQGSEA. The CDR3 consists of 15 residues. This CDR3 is CSVGLLGTGKNIQYF. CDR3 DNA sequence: TGCAGCGTTGGATTGTTGGGGACAGGGAAAAACATTCAGTACTTC.

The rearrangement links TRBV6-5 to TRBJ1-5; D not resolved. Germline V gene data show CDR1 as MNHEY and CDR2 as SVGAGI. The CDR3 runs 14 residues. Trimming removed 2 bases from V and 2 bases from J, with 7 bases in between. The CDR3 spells CASSYQGGNQPQHF. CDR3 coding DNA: TGTGCCAGCAGTTACCAAGGCGGCAATCAGCCCCAGCATTTT.

This chain's CDR3 is CASSRHRDRTSGANVLTF. As DNA, the CDR3 is TGTGCCAGCAGCCGACATCGGGACCGCACTTCTGGGGCCAACGTCCTGACTTTC. The chain carries TRBV14 and TRBJ2-6; D tentatively fits TRBD1 or TRBD2 (5 bases each). The V end lost 4 bases, the J end lost 1 base, and 17 bases lay between the germline ends. The V gene's germline CDR1 is SGHDN and CDR2 FVKESK. CDR3 length: 18 residues. The entire variable domain, with the rest obtained from reference TRBV14 and TRBJ2-6, is as follows: EAGVTQFPSHSVIEKGQTVTLRCDPISGHDNLYWYRRVMGKEIKFLLHFVKESKQDESGMPNNRFLAERTGGTYSTLKVQPAELEDSGVYFCASSRHRDRTSGANVLTFGAGSRLTVL.

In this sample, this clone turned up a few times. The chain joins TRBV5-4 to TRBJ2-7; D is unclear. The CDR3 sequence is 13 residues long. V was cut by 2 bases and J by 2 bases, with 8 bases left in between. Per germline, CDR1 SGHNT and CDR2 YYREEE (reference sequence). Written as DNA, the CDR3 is TGTGCCAGCAGCTTCCCCGCGACCTACGAGCAGTACTTC. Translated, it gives CASSFPATYEQYF.

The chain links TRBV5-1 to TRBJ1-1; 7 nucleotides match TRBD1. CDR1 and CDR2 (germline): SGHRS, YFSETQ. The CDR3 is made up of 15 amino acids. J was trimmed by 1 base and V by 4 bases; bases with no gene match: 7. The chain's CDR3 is CASSPPGTANTEAFF. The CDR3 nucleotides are TGCGCCAGCAGCCCTCCCGGGACAGCGAACACTGAAGCTTTCTTT. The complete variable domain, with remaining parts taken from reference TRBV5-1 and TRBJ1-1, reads KAGVTQTPRYLIKTRGQQVTLSCSPISGHRSVSWYQQTPGQGLQFLFEYFSETQRNKGNFPGRFSGRQFSNSRSEMNVSTLELGDSALYLCASSPPGTANTEAFFGQGTRLTVV.

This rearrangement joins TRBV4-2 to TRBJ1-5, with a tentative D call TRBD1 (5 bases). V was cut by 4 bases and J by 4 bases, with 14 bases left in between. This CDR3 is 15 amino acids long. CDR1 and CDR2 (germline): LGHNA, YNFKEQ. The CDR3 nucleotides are TGTGCCAGCAGCCGGGACCCGCAGGGTAATCAGCCCCAGCATTTT. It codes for CASSRDPQGNQPQHF.

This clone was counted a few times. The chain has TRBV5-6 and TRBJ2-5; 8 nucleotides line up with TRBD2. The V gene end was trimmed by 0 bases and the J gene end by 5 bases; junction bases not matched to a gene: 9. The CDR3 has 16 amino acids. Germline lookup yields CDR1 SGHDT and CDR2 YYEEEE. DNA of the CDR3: TGTGCCAGCAGCTTGGTGCTTAGCGGGATCGGGGAGACCCAGTACTTC. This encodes CASSLVLSGIGETQYF.

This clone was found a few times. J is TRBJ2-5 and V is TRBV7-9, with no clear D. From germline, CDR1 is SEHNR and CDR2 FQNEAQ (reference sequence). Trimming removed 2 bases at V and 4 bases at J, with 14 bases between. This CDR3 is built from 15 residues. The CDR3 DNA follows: TGTGCCAGCAGCTTATTGACACCAAGCCGAGAGACCCAGTACTTC. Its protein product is CASSLLTPSRETQYF.

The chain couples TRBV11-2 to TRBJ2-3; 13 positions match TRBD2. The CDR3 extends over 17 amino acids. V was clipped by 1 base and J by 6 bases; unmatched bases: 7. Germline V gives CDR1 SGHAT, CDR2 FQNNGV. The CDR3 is CASSLVGLAGVADTQYF. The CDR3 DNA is TGTGCCAGCAGCTTAGTAGGACTAGCGGGAGTGGCTGATACGCAGTATTTT. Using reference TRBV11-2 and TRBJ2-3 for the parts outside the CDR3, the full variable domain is EAGVAQSPRYKIIEKRQSVAFWCNPISGHATLYWYQQILGQGPKLLIQFQNNGVVDDSQLPKDRFSAERLKGVDSTLKIQPAKLEDSAVYLCASSLVGLAGVADTQYFGPGTRLTVL.

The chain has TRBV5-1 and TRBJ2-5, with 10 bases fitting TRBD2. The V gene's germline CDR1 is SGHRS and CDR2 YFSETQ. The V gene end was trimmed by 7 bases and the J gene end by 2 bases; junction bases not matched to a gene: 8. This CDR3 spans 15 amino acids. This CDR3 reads CASFIGLAVQETQYF. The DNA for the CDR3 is TGCGCCAGCTTTATAGGACTAGCGGTTCAAGAGACCCAGTACTTC.

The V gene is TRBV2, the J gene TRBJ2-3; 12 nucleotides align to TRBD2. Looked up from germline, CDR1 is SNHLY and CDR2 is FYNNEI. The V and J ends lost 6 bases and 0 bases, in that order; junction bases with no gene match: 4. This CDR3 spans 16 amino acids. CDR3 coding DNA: TGTGCCAGCAGCCGGACTAGCGGGATTAGCACAGATACGCAGTATTTT. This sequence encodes CASSRTSGISTDTQYF.

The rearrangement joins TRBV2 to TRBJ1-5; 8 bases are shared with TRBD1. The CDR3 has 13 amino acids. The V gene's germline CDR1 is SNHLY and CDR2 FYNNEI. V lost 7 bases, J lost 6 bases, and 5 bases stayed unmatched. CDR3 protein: CASTGQGGQPQHF. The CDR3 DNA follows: TGTGCCAGCACAGGACAGGGAGGTCAGCCCCAGCATTTT. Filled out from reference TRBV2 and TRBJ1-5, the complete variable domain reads EPEVTQTPSHQVTQMGQEVILRCVPISNHLYFYWYRQILGQKVEFLVSFYNNEISEKSEIFDDQFSVERPDGSNFTLKIRSTKLEDSAMYFCASTGQGGQPQHFGDGTRLSIL.

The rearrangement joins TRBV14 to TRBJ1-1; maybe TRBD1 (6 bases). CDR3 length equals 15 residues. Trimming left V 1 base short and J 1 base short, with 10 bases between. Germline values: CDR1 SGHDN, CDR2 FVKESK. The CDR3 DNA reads TGTGCCAGCAGCCAAGCCCGGGGGGCGAACACTGAAGCTTTCTTT. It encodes CASSQARGANTEAFF.

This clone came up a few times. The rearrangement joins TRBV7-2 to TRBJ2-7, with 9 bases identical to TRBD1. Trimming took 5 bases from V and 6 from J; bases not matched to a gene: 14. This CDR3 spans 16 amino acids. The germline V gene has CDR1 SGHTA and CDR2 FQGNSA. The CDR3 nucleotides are TGTGCCAGCAGCACCAGCGGGACAGGGTTGTTAGGCGAGCAGTACTTC. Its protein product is CASSTSGTGLLGEQYF.

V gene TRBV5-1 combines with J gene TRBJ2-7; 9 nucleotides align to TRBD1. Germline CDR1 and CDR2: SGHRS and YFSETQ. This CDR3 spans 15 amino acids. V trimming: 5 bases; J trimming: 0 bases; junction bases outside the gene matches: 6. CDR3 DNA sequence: TGCGCCAGCAGGAGGACAGGGGTTAGCTCCTACGAGCAGTACTTC. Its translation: CASRRTGVSSYEQYF.

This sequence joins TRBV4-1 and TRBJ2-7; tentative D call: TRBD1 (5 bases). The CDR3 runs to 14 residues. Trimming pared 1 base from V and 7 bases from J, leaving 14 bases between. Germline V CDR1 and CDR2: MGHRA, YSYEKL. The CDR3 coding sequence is TGCGCCAGCAGCCAAGCACAGGCCTTGGGGGAGCAGTACTTC. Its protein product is CASSQAQALGEQYF.